This is a list of T cell receptor beta chains from one sample in a study of blood T cells in healthy people across ages. TCRdb reprocessed the 5' RACE reads with MiXCR, giving one entry per CDR3 protein. The table has 1.8 million or so distinct CDR3 sequences, about two fifths seen once. The sample comprised blood. These receptors originate from a human donor in good health. The CDR3 runs from the conserved cysteine through the conserved F or W. Fields, in order: clone size, V gene, D gene, J gene, CDR3 protein, CDR3 DNA. D genes are given only for firm matches. Only some rows state a clone size, as once, few, many or a class for expanded clones.

>NA|TRBV5-1|TRBD2|TRBJ2-1
CASRATSGVVEQFF
TGCGCCAGCAGGGCGACTAGCGGGGTGGTTGAGCAGTTCTTC
>NA|TRBV10-3|TRBD2|TRBJ2-1
CAISESGLAGFSEQFF
TGTGCCATCAGTGAGTCCGGCCTAGCGGGCTTCAGTGAGCAGTTCTTC
>few|TRBV10-3|TRBD2|TRBJ2-5
CAISGGASVETQYF
TGTGCCATCAGCGGGGGGGCTAGCGTGGAGACCCAGTACTTC
>NA|TRBV2|NA|TRBJ1-2
CASSDRARRAHNYGYTF
TGTGCCAGCAGTGATAGGGCTCGGCGGGCTCATAACTATGGCTACACCTTC
>NA|TRBV7-9|NA|TRBJ2-1
CASRHAVTEQFF
TGTGCCAGCAGACATGCGGTCACCGAGCAGTTCTTC
>NA|TRBV30|NA|TRBJ1-1
CAWSAGLRRAEAFF
TGTGCCTGGAGTGCAGGGTTAAGGAGGGCTGAAGCTTTCTTT
>NA|TRBV12-5|NA|TRBJ2-2
CASGLGGTSGELFF
TGTGCTAGTGGTTTGGGAGGGACATCCGGGGAGCTGTTTTTT
>NA|TRBV5-6|NA|TRBJ2-7
CASSFRQDFYNEQYF
TGTGCCAGCAGCTTCCGACAGGACTTCTACAATGAGCAGTACTTC
>many|TRBV2|TRBD1|TRBJ1-6
CASSEALPGQGASPLHF
TGTGCCAGCAGTGAAGCTTTACCGGGACAGGGGGCTTCACCCCTCCACTTT
>NA|TRBV9|NA|TRBJ1-2
CASSVGDGYYGYTF
TGTGCCAGCAGCGTAGGGGACGGGTACTATGGCTACACCTTC
>NA|TRBV10-3|TRBD1|TRBJ1-6
CAISDRGLGSPLHF
TGTGCCATCAGTGACAGGGGGCTAGGGTCACCCCTCCACTTT
>NA|TRBV28|NA|TRBJ1-1
CASSLNMRAARPMNTEAFF
TGTGCCAGCAGTTTAAACATGCGGGCAGCTAGACCCATGAACACTGAAGCTTTCTTT
>few|TRBV11-1|NA|TRBJ2-7
CASSLMHYEQYF
TGTGCCAGCAGCTTAATGCACTACGAGCAGTACTTC
>few|TRBV6-5|NA|TRBJ2-7
CASRGEPGAYEQYF
TGTGCCAGCAGAGGAGAACCAGGGGCTTACGAGCAGTACTTC
>NA|TRBV4-2|NA|TRBJ2-1
CASSQDGGRTYNEQFF
TGTGCCAGCAGCCAAGACGGGGGGCGCACCTACAATGAGCAGTTCTTC
>NA|TRBV4-3|NA|TRBJ2-3
CASSQDVTGHADTQYF
TGCGCCAGCAGCCAAGATGTCACAGGGCATGCAGATACGCAGTATTTT
>few|TRBV29-1|TRBD1|TRBJ1-2
CSVDRDRESNYGYTF
TGCAGCGTAGACCGGGACAGGGAATCTAACTATGGCTACACCTTC
>few|TRBV24-1|TRBD2|TRBJ2-1
CATSDPLAGGFNSYNEQFF
TGTGCCACCAGTGACCCACTAGCGGGGGGGTTCAACTCCTACAATGAGCAGTTCTTC
>NA|TRBV27|TRBD1|TRBJ1-5
CASGDSYQPQHF
TGTGCCAGCGGGGACAGCTATCAGCCCCAGCATTTT
>NA|TRBV7-6|NA|TRBJ2-3
CASSLSLGADTQYF
TGTGCCAGCAGCTTATCCCTGGGGGCAGATACGCAGTATTTT
>NA|TRBV2|NA|TRBJ1-6
CASREDYNSPLHF
TGTGCCAGCAGGGAGGACTATAATTCACCCCTCCACTTT
>NA|TRBV4-3|TRBD2|TRBJ2-1
CASSQVAGGVNEQFF
TGCGCCAGCAGCCAAGTAGCGGGGGGTGTAAATGAGCAGTTCTTC
>NA|TRBV6-2/TRBV6-3|NA|TRBJ2-7
CASSYSTNGKQYF
TGTGCCAGCAGTTACTCCACCAACGGCAAGCAGTACTTC
>few|TRBV6-1|TRBD1|TRBJ2-1
CASRYRGSTYNEQFF
TGTGCCAGCAGGTACAGGGGTTCCACCTACAATGAGCAGTTCTTC